Below, 32 T cell receptor beta chains from the same sample are listed, as sequenced in a study of T cell responses to AZD1222 COVID-19 vaccine. Using immunoSEQ multiplex PCR, the repertoire was profiled, and TCRdb retains in-frame clones only, with some absent. The repertoire consists of fewer than 180,000 clones, with about 95% occurring once and the leading ten covering over 0.95%. The sample here was peripheral blood, taken on day 0 of AZD1222 vaccination. The receptors stem from an adult in good health.

In this sample, this clone turned up a few times. This rearrangement joins TRBV30 to TRBJ1-2; TRBD1 is a possible D gene (6 bases). With 7 bases removed from V and 7 bases from J, the gap between germline ends came to 16 bases. The CDR3 length is 12 residues. The V gene's germline CDR1 is GTSNPN and CDR2 SVGIG (reference sequence). The chain's CDR3 is CASPTGKTGYTF. The CDR3 DNA reads as TGTGCCTCCCCGACAGGAAAGACTGGCTACACCTTC.

The rearrangement uses TRBV28 and TRBJ2-3, with TRBD1 as a possible D gene (5 bases). Between the trimmed V and J ends, which lost 5 bases and 2 bases, there was a span of 17 bases. Germline lookup yields CDR1 MDHEN and CDR2 SYDVKM. The CDR3 is 16 residues long. The CDR3 loop is CASSHPWTFSTDTQYF. In DNA, the CDR3 is TGTGCCAGCAGTCACCCCTGGACATTCTCCACAGATACGCAGTATTTT.

This chain uses TRBV2 with TRBJ1-6; 7 nucleotides agree with TRBD1. This CDR3 spans 14 amino acids. Germline values: CDR1 SNHLY, CDR2 FYNNEI. Losses at the gene ends were 8 bases for V and 10 bases for J; bases not matched to a gene: 11. The CDR3 is CASLRTGKNSPLHF. The DNA of the CDR3 is TGTGCCAGCCTCCGGACAGGCAAAAACTCACCCCTCCACTTT.

This clone is a singleton in its sample. The chain carries TRBV2 and TRBJ2-4; no reliable D call. Germline lookup yields CDR1 SNHLY and CDR2 FYNNEI. V was trimmed by 0 bases and J by 4 bases, leaving 16 bases between them. CDR3 length: 17 amino acids. CDR3 protein: CASSEAGQALWKNIQYF. DNA of the CDR3: TGTGCCAGCAGTGAAGCGGGCCAGGCCCTATGGAAAAACATTCAGTACTTC.

The rearrangement joins TRBV2 to TRBJ1-2, with a possible D match to TRBD1 (6 bases). CDR1 and CDR2 from the germline V gene are SNHLY and FYNNEI. This CDR3 comprises 15 residues. V lost 7 bases and J lost 4, with 19 bases in between. In DNA form, the CDR3 reads TGTGCCAGCATCCGTGGGGTCAGGGGCTCCTATGGCTACACCTTC. This encodes CASIRGVRGSYGYTF.

The J gene is TRBJ1-6, the V gene TRBV9; no clear D. This CDR3 has 14 residues. Trimming left V 3 bases short and J 9 bases short, with 13 bases between. Germline V CDR1 and CDR2: SGDLS, YYNGEE. The CDR3, as DNA: TGTGCCAGCAGCGCCCAAGACGGATCTTCACCCCTCCACTTT. It encodes CASSAQDGSSPLHF.

The genes are TRBV5-1 and TRBJ1-2, with TRBD1 as a possible D gene (5 bases). CDR1 SGHRS and CDR2 YFSETQ come from the germline V gene. There are 16 residues in the CDR3. The ends were cut back, 0 bases at V and 6 bases at J, with 18 bases in the middle. The CDR3 DNA is TGCGCCAGCAGCTTGGCCCTCAGCAGGGTTTTTAATGGCTACACCTTC. Translated: CASSLALSRVFNGYTF. The whole variable domain, filled in from reference TRBV5-1 and TRBJ1-2, reads KAGVTQTPRYLIKTRGQQVTLSCSPISGHRSVSWYQQTPGQGLQFLFEYFSETQRNKGNFPGRFSGRQFSNSRSEMNVSTLELGDSALYLCASSLALSRVFNGYTFGSGTRLTVV.

The chain combines TRBV7-9 with TRBJ1-1, with TRBD1 as a possible D gene (6 bases). Per germline, CDR1 SEHNR and CDR2 FQNEAQ (reference sequence). The CDR3 has 13 amino acids. V shed 5 bases and J shed 7 bases, with 14 bases lying between them. This CDR3 is CASSEQGPSEAFF. CDR3 sequence (DNA): TGTGCCAGCAGCGAACAGGGACCTAGTGAAGCTTTCTTT.

This sequence joins TRBV5-1 and TRBJ1-6; 7 nucleotides line up with TRBD1. The junction had 6 bases not matched to a gene; V was cut back by 0 bases and J by 6 bases. The CDR3 is made up of 16 amino acids. Germline CDR1 and CDR2: SGHRS and YFSETQ. As DNA, the CDR3 is TGCGCCAGCAGCTTGGCCATACAGGGGAGTAATTCACCCCTCCACTTT. It specifies CASSLAIQGSNSPLHF. The variable domain in full, completed from reference TRBV5-1 and TRBJ1-6, reads KAGVTQTPRYLIKTRGQQVTLSCSPISGHRSVSWYQQTPGQGLQFLFEYFSETQRNKGNFPGRFSGRQFSNSRSEMNVSTLELGDSALYLCASSLAIQGSNSPLHFGNGTRLTVT.

CDR3 DNA: TGTGCCAGTAGTATAGCTAAAAACACTGAAGCTTTCTTT. Its translation: CASSIAKNTEAFF. This chain links TRBV19 with TRBJ1-1; D gene uncertain. With 1 base removed from V and 2 bases from J, the gap between germline ends came to 5 bases. Germline values: CDR1 LNHDA, CDR2 SQIVND (reference sequence). The CDR3 sequence is 13 residues long.

This chain links TRBV5-1 with TRBJ1-2; TRBD1 aligns across 7 bases. Unmatched junction bases numbered 6, after V lost 0 bases and J lost 4 bases. Germline-derived CDR1 and CDR2 are SGHRS and YFSETQ. This CDR3 contains 15 residues. The CDR3 region has the DNA TGCGCCAGCAGCTTGGCGGCCGGACAGGCCTATGGCTACACCTTC. It specifies CASSLAAGQAYGYTF.

The CDR3: CASSSAGTRNEKLFF. As DNA, the CDR3 is TGTGCCAGCAGCTCAGCCGGGACAAGAAATGAAAAACTGTTTTTT. The rearrangement links TRBV5-5 to TRBJ1-4, with a weak D call TRBD1 (6 bases). V was trimmed by 3 bases and J by 5 bases, leaving 14 bases between them. This CDR3 has 15 residues. The germline gives CDR1 SGHKS, CDR2 YYEKEE (reference sequence). Full variable domain (outside the CDR3, taken from reference TRBV5-5 and TRBJ1-4): DAGVTQSPTHLIKTRGQQVTLRCSPISGHKSVSWYQQVLGQGPQFIFQYYEKEERGRGNFPDRFSARQFPNYSSELNVNALLLGDSALYLCASSSAGTRNEKLFFGSGTQLSVL.

CDR3 residues: CATKREGADTQYF. The CDR3, as DNA: TGTGCCACAAAGCGGGAGGGGGCAGATACGCAGTATTTT. The V gene is TRBV19, the J gene TRBJ2-3; 10 nucleotides match TRBD2. Losses at the gene ends were 10 bases for V and 4 bases for J; bases not matched to a gene: 5. The CDR3 spans 13 residues. Germline V gene sequence: CDR1 LNHDA, CDR2 SQIVND (reference sequence).

The chain couples TRBV2 to TRBJ1-2, with unresolved D. CDR1 and CDR2 from the germline V gene are SNHLY and FYNNEI. This CDR3 region has 14 residues. V was shortened by 3 bases and J by 5 bases, with 13 bases between the two germline ends. The CDR3 loop is CASSDQSLGYGYTF. In nucleotides, the CDR3 is TGTGCCAGCAGTGACCAGTCCTTAGGGTATGGCTACACCTTC.

The V call is TRBV21-1, the J call TRBJ1-5; the table gives TRBD1 as D, unverified against the DNA. TRBV21-1 is a documented pseudogene. This CDR3 is 15 amino acids long. The CDR3: CASSDGTSYNQPQHF. CDR3 DNA: TGTGCCAGCAGCGATGGGACAAGCTACAATCAGCCCCAGCATTTT.

This chain links TRBV27 with TRBJ2-2; D remains ambiguous. Trimming shortened V by 2 bases and J by 4 bases, and 11 bases separated the two germline ends. This CDR3 is 15 amino acids long. Germline loops: CDR1 MNHEY, CDR2 SMNVEV (reference sequence). In DNA form, the CDR3 reads TGTGCCAGCAGTTTAGTCAACAGTTTCACCGGGGAGCTGTTTTTT. It specifies CASSLVNSFTGELFF.

In its sample, this clone was seen a few times. V and J are TRBV4-1 and TRBJ1-5; possible D gene TRBD1, 6 bases. There are 13 residues in the CDR3. Trimming removed 3 bases from V and 4 bases from J, with 7 bases in between. CDR1 MGHRA and CDR2 YSYEKL come from the germline V gene. CDR3 sequence: CASSHTGNQPQHF. CDR3 DNA sequence: TGCGCCAGCAGCCACACAGGGAATCAGCCCCAGCATTTT.

The chain joins TRBV7-9 to TRBJ2-2; D possibly uses TRBD1 or TRBD2 (5 bases each). Per germline, CDR1 SEHNR and CDR2 FQNEAQ (reference sequence). This CDR3 region has 16 residues. Deletions cut 8 bases from V and 7 bases from J, with 23 bases between. The CDR3 here is CASGNRDLGSSGELFF. For the CDR3, the DNA is TGTGCCAGCGGTAACCGGGACCTCGGATCGAGCGGGGAGCTGTTTTTT.

The V call is TRBV5-1, the J call TRBJ1-5; maybe TRBD1 (5 bases). The CDR3 spans 15 residues. V was trimmed by 0 bases and J by 1 base, leaving 8 bases between them. Germline assignment: CDR1 SGHRS and CDR2 YFSETQ. CDR3 in amino acids: CASSLVGASNQPQHF. The CDR3 region has the DNA TGCGCCAGCAGCTTGGTAGGGGCCAGCAATCAGCCCCAGCATTTT.

The chain joins TRBV19 to TRBJ1-6; D is unclear. CDR1 and CDR2 (germline): LNHDA, SQIVND (reference sequence). V gave up 3 bases and J gave up 7 bases, with 10 bases separating them. CDR3 length: 14 amino acids. The CDR3 sequence is CASSIPGLNSPLHF. The CDR3 DNA is TGTGCCAGTAGTATCCCCGGGCTGAATTCACCCCTCCACTTT. The full variable domain, rest sourced from reference TRBV19 and TRBJ1-6, is DGGITQSPKYLFRKEGQNVTLSCEQNLNHDAMYWYRQDPGQGLRLIYYSQIVNDFQKGDIAEGYSVSREKKESFPLTVTSAQKNPTAFYLCASSIPGLNSPLHFGNGTRLTVT.

Here the CDR3 DNA reads TGCGCCAGCAGCCCCGGGACCCGCCAAGAGACCCAGTACTTC. It specifies CASSPGTRQETQYF. The chain combines TRBV4-1 with TRBJ2-5; D possibly uses TRBD1 or TRBD2 (5 bases each). Germline CDR1 reads MGHRA; CDR2 reads YSYEKL. Trimming removed 4 bases from V and 1 base from J, with 10 bases in between. The CDR3 runs 14 residues.

The rearrangement joins TRBV19 to TRBJ2-1; 11 bases match TRBD2. Germline CDR1 LNHDA, CDR2 SQIVND (reference sequence). The CDR3 extends over 18 amino acids. The trim removed 5 bases at V and 6 bases at J, leaving 15 bases unmatched. In nucleotides, the CDR3 is TGTGCCAGTAGTTCCGATCCTATAGCGGGGGGGCCTGGCAATGAGCAGTTCTTC. Amino acid sequence: CASSSDPIAGGPGNEQFF.

This chain uses TRBV30 with TRBJ1-1; possible D gene TRBD1, 5 bases. The CDR3 sequence is 13 residues long. Germline-derived CDR1 and CDR2 are GTSNPN and SVGIG (reference sequence). V lost 0 bases to trimming and J lost 4 bases, with 9 bases between them. The CDR3 spells CAWSVLRVTEAFF. In nucleotides, the CDR3 is TGTGCCTGGAGTGTACTCAGGGTCACTGAAGCTTTCTTT.

The chain has TRBV3-1 (or the pseudogene TRBV3-2) and TRBJ1-1; 10 nucleotides line up with TRBD1. The CDR3 spans 18 residues. Looked up from germline, CDR1 is LGHDT and CDR2 is YNNKEL (reference sequence). The junction had 9 bases not matched to a gene; V was cut back by 2 bases and J by 0 bases. CDR3 sequence: CASSQTLDRGTMNTEAFF. The CDR3 coding sequence is TGTGCCAGCAGCCAAACTCTGGACAGGGGGACGATGAACACTGAAGCTTTCTTT.

DNA of the CDR3: TGCGCCAGCAGCCCCAACCCGGGACAGAACTACGACAATGAGCAGTTCTTC. As protein: CASSPNPGQNYDNEQFF. The chain combines TRBV5-1 with TRBJ2-1; 7 bases match TRBD1. CDR1 is SGHRS and CDR2 is YFSETQ in the germline V gene. With V trimmed by 4 bases and J by 5 bases, 15 bases remained unmatched. This CDR3 region has 17 residues.

In the case of this clone: Distinct nucleotide sequences in the sample also encode this CDR3. The chain links TRBV19 to TRBJ1-1; 8 nucleotides match TRBD1. The ends lost 2 bases at V and 2 bases at J; junction bases unmatched: 1. This CDR3 is built from 14 residues. Germline assignment: CDR1 LNHDA and CDR2 SQIVND (reference sequence). CDR3 region: CASSISGGNTEAFF. CDR3 nucleotides: TGTGCCAGTAGTATATCAGGGGGCAACACTGAAGCTTTCTTT. Variable domain in full (rest from reference TRBV19 and TRBJ1-1): DGGITQSPKYLFRKEGQNVTLSCEQNLNHDAMYWYRQDPGQGLRLIYYSQIVNDFQKGDIAEGYSVSREKKESFPLTVTSAQKNPTAFYLCASSISGGNTEAFFGQGTRLTVV.

This clone was seen just once. This chain uses TRBV2 with TRBJ1-6; D is ambiguous. The CDR3 spans 14 residues. Germline-derived CDR1 and CDR2 are SNHLY and FYNNEI. V lost 7 bases and J lost 7, with 14 bases in between. The CDR3 reads CASKPTIKNSPLHF. The CDR3 DNA reads TGTGCCAGCAAACCGACAATAAAAAATTCACCCCTCCACTTT.

J is TRBJ2-3 and V is TRBV30, with D possibly TRBD2 on 5 matching bases. CDR1 and CDR2 from the germline V gene are GTSNPN and SVGIG (reference sequence). The CDR3 has 15 amino acids. Trimming removed 2 bases at V and 6 bases at J, with 18 bases between. CDR3 bases: TGTGCCTGGAGTCTTCTAGCACACACTGTGGATACGCAGTATTTT. Its protein product is CAWSLLAHTVDTQYF.

V and J are TRBV5-6 and TRBJ2-2; the D is unclear. CDR1 is SGHDT and CDR2 is YYEEEE in the germline V gene. CDR3 length: 12 amino acids. V lost 4 bases, J lost 5 bases, and 6 bases lay in between. CDR3 loop: CASSKLTGELFF. As DNA, the CDR3 is TGTGCCAGCAGCAAATTAACCGGGGAGCTGTTTTTT.

The V gene is TRBV3-1 (or the pseudogene TRBV3-2), the J gene TRBJ1-5, with a possible D match to TRBD1 (6 bases). This CDR3 has 15 residues. Trimming cost V 1 base and J 1 base, with 8 bases left between them. Looked up from germline, CDR1 is LGHDT and CDR2 is YNNKEL (reference sequence). The CDR3 DNA follows: TGTGCCAGCAGCCAAGGGACAGCGAGCAATCAGCCCCAGCATTTT. Translation: CASSQGTASNQPQHF.

The V gene is TRBV5-4, the J gene TRBJ1-1; D possibly corresponds to TRBD1 (6 bases). V gave up 1 base and J gave up 8 bases, with 15 bases separating them. Germline assignment: CDR1 SGHNT and CDR2 YYREEE (reference sequence). The CDR3 is 14 amino acids. The CDR3 DNA reads TGTGCCAGCAGCTTGCTAGGGGGTGGGTTGGAAGCTTTCTTT. It yields the protein CASSLLGGGLEAFF.

This clone is medium-sized in the sample. The chain employs TRBV30 and TRBJ1-6; the match to TRBD1 covers 7 bases. The CDR3 runs to 15 residues. CDR1 is GTSNPN and CDR2 is SVGIG in the germline V gene (reference sequence). Trimming cost V 5 bases and J 7 bases; bases outside gene matches: 11. The CDR3 region is CAWGAPGTENSPLHF. CDR3 bases: TGTGCCTGGGGGGCGCCCGGGACAGAAAATTCACCCCTCCACTTT.